This TCR beta chain was documented in a study of CD8 T cells in Susac syndrome. Reverse transcription of roughly 0.45 to 1 ug RNA was performed with random hexamers. immunoSEQ multiplex PCR amplified TCR beta CDR3 across 54 Vbeta, 13 Jbeta. TCRdb reanalysed the immunoSEQ multiplex PCR reads using MiXCR and keeps one entry per CDR3 protein. The sample lists about 200,000 distinct CDR3 sequences; roughly 96% were seen once. This CDR3 comprises 14 residues. The germline V gene has CDR1 MNHEY and CDR2 SVGAGI. Between the trimmed V and J ends, which lost 0 bases and 6 bases, there was a span of 9 bases. The specimen was CD4+ T cells from PBMCs. The chain recombines TRBV6-5 with TRBJ2-1; D might be TRBD1 (5 bases). This clonotype originated in a human donor in good health. CDR3 sequence reads: CASSYSGQVNEQFF. CDR3 sequence (DNA): TGTGCCAGCAGTTACTCCGGACAAGTCAATGAGCAGTTCTTC.